The 17 T cell receptor beta chains below all came from one sample that was sequenced in a study of blood T cell repertoires in COVID-19. Repertoires were generated with immunoSEQ multiplex PCR, while TCRdb's copy carries only in-frame clones and drops some. The sample has more than 200,000 clones; around 88% are singletons. The specimen was PBMCs or T cells enriched from blood (not recorded which). These receptor sequences come from a woman in her twenties or thirties who had recovered from COVID-19.

The rearrangement joins TRBV30 to TRBJ1-1; D ambiguous. The CDR3 extends over 15 amino acids. Between the trimmed V and J ends, which lost 4 bases and 3 bases, there was a span of 18 bases. Germline V CDR1 and CDR2: GTSNPN, SVGIG (reference sequence). The CDR3 DNA reads TGTGCCTGGAATAGATTGGCGCGGGAGGACACTGAAGCTTTCTTT. Amino acids: CAWNRLAREDTEAFF. The full variable domain, its missing parts supplied by reference TRBV30 and TRBJ1-1, is SQTIHQWPATLVQPVGSPLSLECTVEGTSNPNLYWYRQAAGRGLQLLFYSVGIGQISSEVPQNLSASRPQDRQFILSSKKLLLSDSGFYLCAWNRLAREDTEAFFGQGTRLTVV.

This clone was detected only once. The chain links TRBV30 to TRBJ2-7, with 13 bases aligning to TRBD2. Per germline, CDR1 GTSNPN and CDR2 SVGIG (reference sequence). This CDR3 is built from 13 residues. V lost 5 bases to trimming and J lost 4 bases; unmatched junction nucleotides: 2. CDR3 nucleotide sequence: TGTGCCTGGGGGACTAGCGGGACGTACGAGCAGTACTTC. This sequence encodes CAWGTSGTYEQYF.

This clone was counted only a few times. This chain links TRBV19 with TRBJ2-3; 11 nucleotides match TRBD2. The germline V gene has CDR1 LNHDA and CDR2 SQIVND (reference sequence). V lost 4 bases to trimming and J lost 0 bases; unmatched junction nucleotides: 6. This CDR3 has 17 residues. The DNA of the CDR3 is TGTGCCAGTAGTAAAAGACTAGCGGGAACAAGCACAGATACGCAGTATTTT. Its protein is CASSKRLAGTSTDTQYF.

The rearrangement uses TRBV27 and TRBJ1-2; D is unclear. V was clipped by 2 bases and J by 5 bases, with 15 bases between them. The V gene's germline CDR1 is MNHEY and CDR2 SMNVEV (reference sequence). The CDR3 is made up of 15 amino acids. The CDR3 loop reads CASSLGPYGVYGYTF. The CDR3, as DNA: TGTGCCAGCAGTTTAGGCCCATACGGGGTTTATGGCTACACCTTC.

V and J are TRBV10-3 and TRBJ1-1; D perhaps matches TRBD1 (6 bases). From germline, CDR1 is ENHRY and CDR2 SYGVKD. The length of the CDR3 is 13 residues. Trimming removed 2 bases from V and 7 bases from J, with 11 bases in between. The CDR3 nucleotides read TGTGCCATCAGTGAGGGGGGGGCTTTTGAAGCTTTCTTT. Translating gives CAISEGGAFEAFF.

The chain combines TRBV15 with TRBJ1-1; TRBD1 matches 10 bases. This CDR3 is 15 amino acids long. The V gene end was trimmed by 5 bases and the J gene end by 4 bases; junction bases not matched to a gene: 7. Germline V lookup: CDR1 LNHNV, CDR2 YYDKDF (reference sequence). The CDR3 protein is CATSGGTGVFTEAFF. CDR3 in DNA: TGTGCCACCAGCGGCGGGACAGGGGTATTCACTGAAGCTTTCTTT.

The chain links TRBV7-9 to TRBJ2-5; TRBD1 agrees at 9 bases. Germline assignment: CDR1 SEHNR and CDR2 FQNEAQ (reference sequence). This CDR3 contains 13 residues. V shed 5 bases and J 3 bases; nucleotides not matched to a gene: 1. The CDR3 sequence is CASSRTGEETQYF. DNA for the CDR3: TGTGCCAGCAGCCGGACAGGGGAAGAGACCCAGTACTTC.

This clone was detected once. The junction departs from germline at one end; a sequencing error may be responsible. The rearrangement joins TRBV6-5 to TRBJ1-2, with D hard to call. Germline V lookup: CDR1 MNHEY, CDR2 SVGAGI. The CDR3 has 15 amino acids. CDR3 region: CASNYHQESGNGYTF. As DNA, the CDR3 is TGTGCCAGCAATTACCACCAAGAATCGGGGAATGGCTACACCTTC.

CDR3: CASSQGENTEAFF. CDR3 nucleotides: TGTGCCAGCAGCCAGGGGGAGAACACTGAAGCTTTCTTT. The chain uses TRBV2 and TRBJ1-1; 7 bases align to TRBD1. V was clipped by 6 bases and J by 1 base; unmatched bases: 2. There are 13 residues in the CDR3. Germline loops: CDR1 SNHLY, CDR2 FYNNEI.

The chain has TRBV18 and TRBJ2-3; D not resolved. V lost 2 bases and J 6 bases, leaving 15 bases between the germline ends. The CDR3 has 15 residues. Germline CDR1 reads KGHSH; CDR2 reads LQKENI. CDR3 residues: CASSPEQTPGDTQYF. The CDR3 nucleotides read TGTGCCAGCTCACCAGAGCAGACCCCAGGCGATACGCAGTATTTT.

This rearrangement joins TRBV11-2 to TRBJ2-1; weak D call: TRBD1 (5 bases). V shed 0 bases and J shed 5 bases, with 5 bases lying between them. The CDR3 loop spans 13 amino acids. Germline V lookup: CDR1 SGHAT, CDR2 FQNNGV. The DNA of the CDR3 is TGTGCCAGCAGCTTAGACAGGGACAATGAGCAGTTCTTC. The encoded protein is CASSLDRDNEQFF.

The chain is built from TRBV6-2 or TRBV6-3 and TRBJ1-5, with D unclear. V gave up 5 bases and J gave up 5 bases, with 7 bases separating them. This CDR3 spans 12 amino acids. The germline gives CDR1 MNHEY, CDR2 SVGEGT. The CDR3 coding sequence is TGTGCCAGCAGTCAGACTTATCAGCCCCAGCATTTT. Translation: CASSQTYQPQHF.

This clone appeared a few times. This chain links TRBV24-1 with TRBJ2-3; 13 nucleotides match TRBD2. Germline V gives CDR1 KGHDR, CDR2 SFDVKD. The ends lost 4 bases at V and 2 bases at J; junction bases unmatched: 5. The CDR3 is 17 residues long. The CDR3, as DNA: TGTGCCACCAGTGACTCGGGACTAGCGGGATACACAGATACGCAGTATTTT. Translated, it gives CATSDSGLAGYTDTQYF.

The CDR3 loop reads CASTLVQGLGNEQFF. The CDR3 DNA sequence: TGTGCCAGCACCCTGGTGCAGGGGTTGGGAAATGAGCAGTTCTTC. This chain connects TRBV6-5 to TRBJ2-1, with D tentatively TRBD1 (6 bases). The germline V gene encodes CDR1 MNHEY and CDR2 SVGAGI. The CDR3 runs to 15 residues. The V and J ends lost 7 bases and 7 bases respectively, with 20 bases between them.

This clone was seen a handful of times. The rearrangement links TRBV9 to TRBJ2-6; D not resolved. V lost 4 bases and J 4 bases, leaving 21 bases between the germline ends. Per germline, CDR1 SGDLS and CDR2 YYNGEE. This CDR3 spans 18 amino acids. The CDR3 bases are TGTGCCAGCAGCTTCCGGGTTCCTCACGAAGCAGGGGCCAACGTCCTGACTTTC. This encodes CASSFRVPHEAGANVLTF. Filled out from reference TRBV9 and TRBJ2-6, the complete variable domain reads DSGVTQTPKHLITATGQRVTLRCSPRSGDLSVYWYQQSLDQGLQFLIQYYNGEERAKGNILERFSAQQFPDLHSELNLSSLELGDSALYFCASSFRVPHEAGANVLTFGAGSRLTVL.

The V and J genes are TRBV28 and TRBJ1-3, with 7 bases lining up with TRBD1. Germline V CDR1 and CDR2: MDHEN, SYDVKM. CDR3 size: 18 residues. Trimming cost V 6 bases and J 5 bases; bases outside gene matches: 19. CDR3 sequence reads: CASRGTHWDSDIRNTIYF. The CDR3 DNA follows: TGTGCCAGCAGGGGGACCCATTGGGACAGCGACATACGAAACACCATATATTTT.

This clone has just one count. CDR3 bases: TGTGCCAGTCGAAGTTTCGGTGCCAACACCGGGGAGCTGTTTTTT. This sequence encodes CASRSFGANTGELFF. This rearrangement joins TRBV11-2 to TRBJ2-2; no reliable D call. The CDR3 contains 15 residues. Trimming removed 9 bases from V and 2 bases from J, with 16 bases in between. The germline CDR1 and CDR2 sequences are SGHAT and FQNNGV.